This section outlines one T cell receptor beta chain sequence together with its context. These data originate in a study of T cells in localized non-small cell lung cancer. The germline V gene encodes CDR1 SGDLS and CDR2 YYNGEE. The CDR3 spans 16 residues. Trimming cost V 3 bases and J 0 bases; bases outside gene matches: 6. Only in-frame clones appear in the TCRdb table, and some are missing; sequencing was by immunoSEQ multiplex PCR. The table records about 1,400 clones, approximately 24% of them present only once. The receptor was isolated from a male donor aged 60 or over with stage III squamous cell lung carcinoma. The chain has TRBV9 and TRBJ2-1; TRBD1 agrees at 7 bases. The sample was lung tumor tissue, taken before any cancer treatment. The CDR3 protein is CASSAKYRGSYNEQFF. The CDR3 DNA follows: TGTGCCAGCAGCGCTAAGTACAGGGGCTCCTACAATGAGCAGTTCTTC. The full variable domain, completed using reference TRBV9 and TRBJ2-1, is DSGVTQTPKHLITATGQRVTLRCSPRSGDLSVYWYQQSLDQGLQFLIQYYNGEERAKGNILERFSAQQFPDLHSELNLSSLELGDSALYFCASSAKYRGSYNEQFFGPGTRLTVL.